This T cell receptor (beta chain) was obtained from a study of molecular identifiers for immune sequencing clone quantification. The study, taken as a whole, reports: A shared barcode on identical TCR molecules could lead to underestimated sizes for highly expanded clones. It was shown that clones above 20 RNA copies held over 99% of effector molecules, but under 1% in naive cells.

This CDR3 comprises 14 residues. V lost 6 bases to trimming and J lost 4 bases; unmatched junction nucleotides: 8. This clonotype was detected ten times or more. What it binds is not known. TCRdb re-derived calls from the PCR reads in MiXCR, one entry per CDR3 protein. The sample lists about 510,000 distinct CDR3 sequences; over 20% were seen once. Libraries from naive CD8 cells were generated from approximately 22,000 to 940,000 sorted cells (with 10%, 30% or 50% RNA). Sorting was used to obtain naive CD8 T cells (CD8+CD4-CCR7+CD45RA+). The J gene is TRBJ2-5, the V gene TRBV12-3 or TRBV12-4; 7 bases line up with TRBD1. This clonotype was obtained from a human donor in good health. Some libraries in this study had Jurkat cell RNA spiked in. Specimen: naive CD8+ T cells from blood, with Jurkat cell RNA spiked in. The subset: FACS-sorted CD8+CD4-CCR7+CD45RA+ naive T cells. The chain's CDR3 is CASRPGTERETQYF. Written as DNA, the CDR3 is TGTGCCAGCAGGCCCGGGACAGAAAGAGAGACCCAGTACTTC.